The 15 T cell receptor beta chains listed next were all sequenced from one sample in a study of cytomegalovirus exposure and HLA in healthy donors. PCR involved 60 Vbeta and 13 Jbeta primers. Assay: immunoSEQ multiplex PCR; the TCRdb copy retains only in-frame clones and omits some. The table includes some 160,000 clones, 65% to 85% detected once. The source material was PBMCs. Every receptor here comes from a man in his fifties or sixties in good health and CMV-seronegative.

V and J are TRBV20-1 and TRBJ2-1; maybe TRBD2 (5 bases). Germline V gene sequence: CDR1 DFQATT, CDR2 SNEGSKA (reference sequence). The CDR3 is 11 amino acids. Trimming shortened V by 7 bases and J by 3 bases, and 7 bases separated the two germline ends. The DNA for the CDR3 is TGCAGTGAGGGAGACTACAATGAGCAGTTCTTC. It is translated as CSEGDYNEQFF.

V and J are TRBV29-1 and TRBJ1-1; tentatively, D is TRBD1 (6 bases). The V end lost 7 bases, the J end lost 1 base, and 16 bases lay between the germline ends. The CDR3 totals 14 residues. Germline CDR1 SQVTM, CDR2 ANQGSEA. The CDR3 DNA is TGCAGCGCTGGGAGGGGGGCCGGGAACACTGAAGCTTTCTTT. As protein: CSAGRGAGNTEAFF.

This clone has only one observation. The V and J genes are TRBV10-3 and TRBJ1-6, with D possibly matching TRBD1 (5 bases). Germline V gene data show CDR1 as ENHRY and CDR2 as SYGVKD. V lost 6 bases to trimming and J lost 5 bases, with 11 bases between them. The CDR3 covers 14 residues. The CDR3 loop is CAIRGDSHNSPLHF. The CDR3 DNA reads TGTGCCATCAGAGGAGACAGCCATAATTCACCCCTCCACTTT.

The V call is TRBV2, the J call TRBJ2-2; 9 bases map to TRBD1. Trimming at V came to 7 bases and at J to 0 bases, leaving 3 bases not matched to a gene. CDR3 length: 15 amino acids. Germline values: CDR1 SNHLY, CDR2 FYNNEI. CDR3 in amino acids: CASMGQGSNTGELFF. The CDR3 DNA is TGTGCCAGCATGGGACAGGGCTCGAACACCGGGGAGCTGTTTTTT.

In its sample, this clone was seen a few times. V usage is TRBV9 and J usage is TRBJ1-1; tentatively, D is TRBD1 (5 bases). V was trimmed by 0 bases and J by 4 bases, leaving 19 bases between them. This CDR3 spans 17 amino acids. The germline V gene has CDR1 SGDLS and CDR2 YYNGEE. The CDR3 sequence is CASSVDPPGGLTTEAFF. The DNA of the CDR3 is TGTGCCAGCAGCGTAGATCCCCCCGGGGGACTGACCACTGAAGCTTTCTTT.

Only a few counts were recorded for this clone. This sequence joins TRBV18 and TRBJ2-5; D not certain. V was pared by 5 bases and J by 2 bases, with 3 bases between. The CDR3 extends over 11 amino acids. CDR1 and CDR2 from the germline V gene are KGHSH and LQKENI. The CDR3 bases are TGTGCCAGCTCAACACAAGAGACCCAGTACTTC. Translated: CASSTQETQYF.

This chain joins TRBV5-1 and TRBJ2-3; perhaps TRBD2 as D (7 bases). V was trimmed by 3 bases and J by 1 base, leaving 12 bases between them. The CDR3 has 15 residues. Germline assignment: CDR1 SGHRS and CDR2 YFSETQ. The CDR3 nucleotides are TGCGCCAGCAGCTCGGTAGGGGGGGGCACAGATACGCAGTATTTT. Its protein product is CASSSVGGGTDTQYF. Supplemented by reference TRBV5-1 and TRBJ2-3, the full variable domain reads KAGVTQTPRYLIKTRGQQVTLSCSPISGHRSVSWYQQTPGQGLQFLFEYFSETQRNKGNFPGRFSGRQFSNSRSEMNVSTLELGDSALYLCASSSVGGGTDTQYFGPGTRLTVL.

The chain couples TRBV6-1 to TRBJ2-2; D may be TRBD1 (6 bases). This CDR3 region has 13 residues. Germline values: CDR1 MNHNS, CDR2 SASEGT. V was cut by 10 bases and J by 1 base, with 10 bases left in between. The chain's CDR3 is CATRTVNTGELFF. CDR3 DNA: TGTGCCACGAGGACAGTGAACACCGGGGAGCTGTTTTTT.

The gene calls are TRBV5-1 and TRBJ1-2; D is possibly TRBD1 (6 bases). The CDR3 runs to 14 residues. Trimming shortened V by 2 bases and J by 7 bases, and 15 bases separated the two germline ends. Germline CDR1 is SGHRS and CDR2 is YFSETQ. The CDR3 spells CASSLQTGSSGYTF. CDR3 nucleotide sequence: TGCGCCAGCAGCTTACAGACAGGATCGAGTGGCTACACCTTC.

The chain links TRBV4-1 to TRBJ1-1; D possibly corresponds to TRBD1 (6 bases). Between the trimmed V and J ends, which lost 5 bases and 6 bases, there was a span of 13 bases. The CDR3 contains 13 residues. Germline values: CDR1 MGHRA, CDR2 YSYEKL. CDR3 protein: CASSITGSSEAFF. The CDR3 DNA reads as TGCGCCAGCAGCATAACAGGGAGCTCTGAAGCTTTCTTT.

The chain joins TRBV10-3 to TRBJ1-4; D uncertain. The germline gives CDR1 ENHRY, CDR2 SYGVKD. V was shortened by 3 bases and J by 14 bases, with 7 bases between the two germline ends. CDR3 length: 10 residues. CDR3 nucleotides: TGTGCCATCAGTGAACAGTCCCTGTTTTTT. Translating gives CAISEQSLFF.

V and J are TRBV25-1 and TRBJ2-7; 9 bases are a match to TRBD2. The CDR3 covers 15 residues. V gave up 5 bases and J gave up 5 bases; unmatched junction bases: 10. The germline V gene encodes CDR1 MGHDK and CDR2 SYGVNS. The CDR3 sequence: CASSPTGTSRNEQYF. The CDR3 DNA is TGTGCCAGCAGTCCTACCGGGACTAGCAGGAACGAGCAGTACTTC.

The chain couples TRBV19 to TRBJ2-3, with TRBD2 identical over 8 bases. The CDR3 has 14 amino acids. With V trimmed by 4 bases and J by 4 bases, 4 bases remained unmatched. The germline gives CDR1 LNHDA, CDR2 SQIVND (reference sequence). For the CDR3, the DNA is TGTGCCAGTAGTACGGGGGGGGGCGCAGATACGCAGTATTTT. Protein sequence: CASSTGGGADTQYF.

The chain recombines TRBV10-2 with TRBJ2-5; 11 bases are a match to TRBD2. With 8 bases clipped from V and 7 bases from J, the junction kept 9 bases outside the gene matches. The germline gives CDR1 WSHSY, CDR2 SAAADI. CDR3 size: 14 residues. The CDR3 sequence is CASGVDLAGGTQYF. CDR3 DNA sequence: TGCGCCAGCGGGGTTGATCTAGCGGGAGGGACCCAGTACTTC.

This clone came up a few times. The V and J genes are TRBV5-1 and TRBJ2-2; 10 bases align to TRBD1. V gave up 4 bases and J gave up 8 bases; unmatched junction bases: 8. Germline lookup yields CDR1 SGHRS and CDR2 YFSETQ. The CDR3 runs 15 residues. The CDR3 region is CASSKRQGATGELFF. The CDR3 DNA sequence: TGCGCCAGCAGCAAAAGACAGGGGGCGACAGGGGAGCTGTTTTTT. The whole variable domain, remainder taken from reference TRBV5-1 and TRBJ2-2, is KAGVTQTPRYLIKTRGQQVTLSCSPISGHRSVSWYQQTPGQGLQFLFEYFSETQRNKGNFPGRFSGRQFSNSRSEMNVSTLELGDSALYLCASSKRQGATGELFFGEGSRLTVL.